A single sample is the source of the 13 T cell receptor beta chains below, sequenced in a study of T cells in Graves' hyperthyroidism and ophthalmopathy. It was RNA transcripts that yielded the amplified TCR beta CDR3 regions. Primed by the HTBI set, a first-round RT-PCR was run on the TCR CDR3. TCRdb re-called the multiplex PCR reads through MiXCR, storing one row per CDR3 protein. The table lists hundreds of thousands of distinct CDR3 sequences, approximately 15% of them singletons. Sequenced sample: blood. The receptors stem from a woman aged 30 to 39 with Graves' hyperthyroidism that later progressed to Graves' ophthalmopathy.

This clonotype was seen a few times. The CDR3 DNA reads TGTGCCAGCAGCGCCGATTATGGCTACACCTTC. The encoded protein is CASSADYGYTF. The gene calls are TRBV3-1 and TRBJ1-2; unclear D gene. The CDR3 runs 11 residues. CDR1 LGHDT and CDR2 YNNKEL come from the germline V gene (reference sequence). With 5 bases removed from V and 5 bases from J, the gap between germline ends came to 6 bases.

J is TRBJ1-1 and V is TRBV29-1; D is unclear. Germline loops: CDR1 SQVTM, CDR2 ANQGSEA. Trimming removed 3 bases at V and 0 bases at J, with 8 bases between. The CDR3 extends over 13 amino acids. This CDR3 is CSVEATMNTEAFF. CDR3 DNA: TGCAGCGTTGAGGCCACCATGAACACTGAAGCTTTCTTT.

This chain uses TRBV7-6 with TRBJ1-1; D is unclear. V lost 0 bases and J lost 5, with 10 bases in between. CDR1 is SGHVS and CDR2 is FNYEAQ in the germline V gene. The CDR3 covers 14 residues. This CDR3 reads CASSLARTVTEAFF. The CDR3 nucleotides read TGTGCCAGCAGCTTAGCACGAACGGTTACTGAAGCTTTCTTT.

This clonotype was picked up many times. The chain recombines TRBV27 with TRBJ1-1, with 10 bases aligning to TRBD1. CDR1 and CDR2 (germline): MNHEY, SMNVEV (reference sequence). This CDR3 has 16 residues. V dropped 4 bases and J dropped 4; count of bases not matched to a gene: 9. CDR3 in amino acids: CASSSPGQGMSTEAFF. The DNA of the CDR3 is TGTGCCAGCAGTTCTCCGGGACAGGGGATGAGCACTGAAGCTTTCTTT.

This clonotype was seen many times. The chain has TRBV28 and TRBJ2-7, with 9 bases fitting TRBD2. V was pared by 6 bases and J by 4 bases, with 16 bases of the junction left unmatched. The CDR3 totals 17 residues. Germline CDR1 reads MDHEN; CDR2 reads SYDVKM. CDR3 DNA: TGTGCCAGCAGGGACGGGGCGGGAGGGGTTAAAAGATACGAGCAGTACTTC. This gives the protein CASRDGAGGVKRYEQYF.

This clonotype was found many times. The chain couples TRBV12-3 or TRBV12-4 to TRBJ2-5; D tentatively fits TRBD1 or TRBD2 (5 bases each). Trimming took 2 bases from V and 5 from J, leaving 12 bases between them. The CDR3 consists of 14 residues. Here the CDR3 DNA reads TGTGCCAGCAGTTTACGGGGCTCGGCGGAGACCCAGTACTTC. This encodes CASSLRGSAETQYF.

In this sample, this clonotype turned up a few times. The chain recombines TRBV6-5 with TRBJ2-5; tentatively, D is TRBD2 (7 bases). With 4 bases removed from V and 2 bases from J, the gap between germline ends came to 17 bases. Germline CDR1 is MNHEY and CDR2 is SVGAGI. The CDR3 extends over 16 amino acids. The CDR3 coding sequence is TGTGCCAGCAGTTGCTCTGGGGGGGCCGTACAAGAGACCCAGTACTTC. Protein: CASSCSGGAVQETQYF.

In its sample, this clonotype was seen a few times. The chain employs TRBV4-3 and TRBJ2-7; no clear D. Trimming took 0 bases from V and 7 from J, leaving 10 bases between them. CDR1 and CDR2 (germline): LGHNA, YSLEER. CDR3 length: 13 residues. The CDR3 region is CASSQDWADEQYF. CDR3 nucleotide sequence: TGCGCCAGCAGCCAAGATTGGGCCGATGAGCAGTACTTC.

V usage is TRBV30 and J usage is TRBJ2-1, with 10 positions matching TRBD2. V was clipped by 1 base and J by 0 bases; unmatched bases: 6. The germline V gene has CDR1 GTSNPN and CDR2 SVGIG (reference sequence). The CDR3 consists of 17 residues. CDR3 sequence reads: CAWSGGLAKSSYNEQFF. CDR3 sequence (DNA): TGTGCCTGGAGTGGGGGACTAGCGAAGAGCTCCTACAATGAGCAGTTCTTC.

This clonotype was detected ten times or more. The V gene is TRBV5-1, the J gene TRBJ1-1, with TRBD1 as a possible D gene (5 bases). The CDR3 consists of 16 residues. The germline V gene has CDR1 SGHRS and CDR2 YFSETQ. Deletions cut 4 bases from V and 0 bases from J, with 16 bases between. The CDR3 DNA sequence: TGCGCCAGCAGCCCCGACCTACAGGAGATGAACACTGAAGCTTTCTTT. Translating gives CASSPDLQEMNTEAFF.

The V gene is TRBV7-9, the J gene TRBJ2-1; D may be TRBD2 (6 bases). CDR1 is SEHNR and CDR2 is FQNEAQ in the germline V gene (reference sequence). The CDR3 runs to 16 residues. V lost 4 bases to trimming and J lost 4 bases, with 17 bases between them. This CDR3 reads CASSSSRMAGYNEQFF. The CDR3 DNA reads as TGTGCCAGCAGCTCCTCAAGGATGGCGGGATACAATGAGCAGTTCTTC.

This clonotype was picked up many times. The rearrangement joins TRBV11-2 to TRBJ2-3; 7 positions match TRBD2. The germline gives CDR1 SGHAT, CDR2 FQNNGV. V lost 5 bases to trimming and J lost 4 bases; unmatched junction nucleotides: 6. The CDR3 length is 14 residues. The CDR3 coding sequence is TGTGCCAGCAGCGCGGCGGGAGTGCCAGATACGCAGTATTTT. Its translation is CASSAAGVPDTQYF. The full variable domain, rest sourced from reference TRBV11-2 and TRBJ2-3, is EAGVAQSPRYKIIEKRQSVAFWCNPISGHATLYWYQQILGQGPKLLIQFQNNGVVDDSQLPKDRFSAERLKGVDSTLKIQPAKLEDSAVYLCASSAAGVPDTQYFGPGTRLTVL.

The sample holds many counts of this clonotype. The chain joins TRBV20-1 to TRBJ1-2; D gene ambiguous. The CDR3 extends over 14 amino acids. V lost 3 bases and J lost 4, with 15 bases in between. Looked up from germline, CDR1 is DFQATT and CDR2 is SNEGSKA (reference sequence). The CDR3: CSASLPFNGYGYTF. The DNA of the CDR3 is TGCAGTGCTAGTTTGCCTTTCAATGGCTATGGCTACACCTTC.